The 11 T cell receptor beta chains below come from one sample, sequenced in a study of blood T cell repertoires in COVID-19. Profiled with immunoSEQ multiplex PCR; TCRdb holds only in-frame clones, not every one. The data show around 250,000 clones, 85% to 90% seen once. The sequenced material came from peripheral blood. These receptors came from a man aged 55 to 69 with acute or convalescent COVID-19.

This clone was picked up one time. V gene TRBV18 combines with J gene TRBJ2-5, with 9 bases lining up with TRBD2. V lost 2 bases, J lost 4 bases, and 11 bases stayed unmatched. The CDR3 spans 17 residues. Germline V gene lookup returns CDR1 KGHSH and CDR2 LQKENI. The CDR3 protein is CASSPFSGRPLGETQYF. The CDR3 bases are TGTGCCAGCTCACCATTCAGCGGGAGGCCCCTTGGAGAGACCCAGTACTTC. Full variable domain (rest looked up from reference TRBV18 and TRBJ2-5): NAGVMQNPRHLVRRRGQEARLRCSPMKGHSHVYWYRQLPEEGLKFMVYLQKENIIDESGMPKERFSAEFPKEGPSILRIQQVVRGDSAAYFCASSPFSGRPLGETQYFGPGTRLLVL.

This clone appeared a few times. The V and J genes are TRBV28 and TRBJ2-7; maybe TRBD2 (6 bases). Germline CDR1 is MDHEN and CDR2 is SYDVKM. The V and J ends lost 3 bases and 0 bases respectively, with 15 bases between them. This CDR3 is 16 amino acids long. The CDR3 DNA sequence: TGTGCCAGCAGTTTCGTAGGCGGGATGGGCTCCTACGAGCAGTACTTC. Its translation is CASSFVGGMGSYEQYF. Variable domain in full (rest from reference TRBV28 and TRBJ2-7): DVKVTQSSRYLVKRTGEKVFLECVQDMDHENMFWYRQDPGLGLRLIYFSYDVKMKEKGDIPEGYSVSREKKERFSLILESASTNQTSMYLCASSFVGGMGSYEQYFGPGTRLTVT.

This clone was detected once. V gene TRBV5-4 combines with J gene TRBJ1-3, with D tentatively TRBD1 (6 bases). Trimming pared 4 bases from V and 2 bases from J, leaving 10 bases between. Germline-derived CDR1 and CDR2 are SGHNT and YYREEE (reference sequence). This CDR3 comprises 14 residues. The CDR3 is CASSPGHAGNTIYF. As DNA, the CDR3 is TGTGCCAGCAGCCCGGGACACGCTGGAAACACCATATATTTT.

This sequence joins TRBV12-3 or TRBV12-4 and TRBJ2-1, with D possibly matching TRBD1 (7 bases). There are 12 residues in the CDR3. The ends were cut back, 6 bases at V and 10 bases at J, with 13 bases in the middle. The CDR3 DNA reads as TGTGCCAGCAGCCCAGGGGGGACAGAGCAGTTCTTC. This sequence encodes CASSPGGTEQFF.

This chain links TRBV4-2 with TRBJ2-2; perhaps TRBD2 as D (6 bases). This CDR3 has 16 amino acids. CDR1 LGHNA and CDR2 YNFKEQ come from the germline V gene. Deletions cut 0 bases from V and 3 bases from J, with 11 bases between. The CDR3 nucleotides read TGTGCCAGCAGCCAAGATCGGGGGTCGGACACCGGGGAGCTGTTTTTT. Its protein product is CASSQDRGSDTGELFF.

This chain links TRBV13 with TRBJ1-1, with D tentatively TRBD1 (6 bases). Trimming took 5 bases from V and 1 from J, leaving 17 bases between them. Germline-derived CDR1 and CDR2 are PRHDT and FYEKMQ (reference sequence). CDR3 length equals 16 residues. The CDR3 bases are TGTGCCAGCAGCCCTTACTTTACAGGGAGGAACACTGAAGCTTTCTTT. Protein: CASSPYFTGRNTEAFF. Supplemented by reference TRBV13 and TRBJ1-1, the full variable domain reads AAGVIQSPRHLIKEKRETATLKCYPIPRHDTVYWYQQGPGQDPQFLISFYEKMQSDKGSIPDRFSAQQFSDYHSELNMSSLELGDSALYFCASSPYFTGRNTEAFFGQGTRLTVV.

This clone was counted between two and nine times. The sample has other DNA sequences that encode this CDR3 too. This chain links TRBV6-5 with TRBJ1-2, with no clear D. The CDR3 runs to 12 residues. Trimming removed 2 bases from V and 5 bases from J, with 6 bases in between. In germline, CDR1 is MNHEY, CDR2 SVGAGI. CDR3 loop: CASSYRGYGYTF. The CDR3 nucleotides read TGTGCCAGCAGTTACCGAGGGTATGGCTACACCTTC.

The J gene is TRBJ2-2, the V gene TRBV4-1; 10 bases line up with TRBD2. V was clipped by 0 bases and J by 0 bases; unmatched bases: 13. CDR3 length: 21 residues. Germline V gene data show CDR1 as MGHRA and CDR2 as YSYEKL. CDR3 sequence reads: CASSQDPWASGGPANTGELFF. In DNA form, the CDR3 reads TGCGCCAGCAGCCAAGATCCCTGGGCTAGCGGGGGACCTGCGAACACCGGGGAGCTGTTTTTT.

CDR3 sequence (DNA): TGTGCCAGCAGTTACTCGGGGGGATTGAACACTGAAGCTTTCTTT. Its protein product is CASSYSGGLNTEAFF. The J gene is TRBJ1-1, the V gene TRBV6-5; weak D call: TRBD1 (5 bases). V dropped 0 bases and J dropped 0 bases, with 8 bases sitting between them. The CDR3 contains 15 residues. The germline gives CDR1 MNHEY, CDR2 SVGAGI.

The gene calls are TRBV21-1 and TRBJ1-2; the table's D call TRBD1 went unverified against the DNA. TRBV21-1 is a known pseudogene. The CDR3 is made up of 13 amino acids. Written as DNA, the CDR3 is TGTGCCAGGACAGGGCGTGCGGAATATGGCTACACCTTC. As protein: CARTGRAEYGYTF.

The V gene is TRBV9, the J gene TRBJ1-1; 7 nucleotides match TRBD1. The CDR3 is 16 amino acids. With 0 bases clipped from V and 5 bases from J, the junction kept 10 bases outside the gene matches. In germline, CDR1 is SGDLS, CDR2 YYNGEE. CDR3 residues: CASSVEGAAGYTEAFF. The CDR3 DNA reads as TGTGCCAGCAGCGTAGAGGGGGCGGCGGGGTATACTGAAGCTTTCTTT.